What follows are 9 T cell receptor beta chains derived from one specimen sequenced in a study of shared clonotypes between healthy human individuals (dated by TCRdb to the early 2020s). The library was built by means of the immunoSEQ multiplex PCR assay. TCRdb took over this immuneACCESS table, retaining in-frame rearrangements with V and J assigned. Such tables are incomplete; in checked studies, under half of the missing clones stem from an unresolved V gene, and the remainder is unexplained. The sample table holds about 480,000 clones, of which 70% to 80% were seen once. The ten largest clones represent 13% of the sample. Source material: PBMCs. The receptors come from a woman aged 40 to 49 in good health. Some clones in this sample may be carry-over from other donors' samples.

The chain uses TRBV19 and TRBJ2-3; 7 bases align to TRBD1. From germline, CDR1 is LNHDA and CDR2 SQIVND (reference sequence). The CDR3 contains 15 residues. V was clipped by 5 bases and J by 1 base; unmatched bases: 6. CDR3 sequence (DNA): TGTGCCAGTAGTCCACGACAGGGCGGCACAGATACGCAGTATTTT. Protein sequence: CASSPRQGGTDTQYF.

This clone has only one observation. CDR3 loop: CAGQWPTGELFF. The CDR3 DNA reads TGTGCCGGACAATGGCCAACCGGGGAGCTGTTTTTT. V is TRBV7-9 and J is TRBJ2-2, with a possible D match to TRBD1 (5 bases). The germline V gene has CDR1 SEHNR and CDR2 FQNEAQ (reference sequence). Trimming left V 11 bases short and J 5 bases short, with 12 bases between. The CDR3 totals 12 residues.

The CDR3 region is CASSNNENTEAFF. The CDR3 DNA follows: TGTGCCAGCAGTAACAACGAGAACACTGAAGCTTTCTTT. The rearrangement links TRBV6-1 to TRBJ1-1; no definite D call. The CDR3 is made up of 13 amino acids. V dropped 5 bases and J dropped 1 base, with 8 bases sitting between them. CDR1 is MNHNS and CDR2 is SASEGT in the germline V gene.

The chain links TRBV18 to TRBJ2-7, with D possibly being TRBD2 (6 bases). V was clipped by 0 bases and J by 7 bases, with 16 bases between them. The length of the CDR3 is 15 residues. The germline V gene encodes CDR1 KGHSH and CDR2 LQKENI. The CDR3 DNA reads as TGTGCCAGCTCACCACCGTTCGGGGGATTTGGTGAGCAGTACTTC. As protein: CASSPPFGGFGEQYF.

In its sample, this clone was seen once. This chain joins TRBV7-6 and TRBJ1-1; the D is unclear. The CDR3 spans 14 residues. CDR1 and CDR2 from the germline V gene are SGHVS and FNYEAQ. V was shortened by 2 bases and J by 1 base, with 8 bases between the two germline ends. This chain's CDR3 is CASSLSQENTEAFF. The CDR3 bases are TGTGCCAGCAGCTTATCGCAGGAGAACACTGAAGCTTTCTTT. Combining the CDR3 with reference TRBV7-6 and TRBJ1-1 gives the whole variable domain GAGVSQSPRYKVTKRGQDVALRCDPISGHVSLYWYRQALGQGPEFLTYFNYEAQQDKSGLPNDRFSAERPEGSISTLTIQRTEQRDSAMYRCASSLSQENTEAFFGQGTRLTVV.

CDR3 in amino acids: CASSESGTYGYTF. The CDR3 region has the DNA TGTGCCAGCAGTGAATCCGGGACATATGGCTACACCTTC. V usage is TRBV25-1 and J usage is TRBJ1-2, with TRBD1 as a possible D gene (6 bases). The CDR3 extends over 13 amino acids. V was shortened by 1 base and J by 5 bases, with 8 bases between the two germline ends. The V gene's germline CDR1 is MGHDK and CDR2 SYGVNS.

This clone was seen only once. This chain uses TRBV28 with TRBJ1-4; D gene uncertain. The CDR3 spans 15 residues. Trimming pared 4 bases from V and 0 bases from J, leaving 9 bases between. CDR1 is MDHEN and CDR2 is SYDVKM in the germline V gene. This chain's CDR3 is CASSYPDATNEKLFF. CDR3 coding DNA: TGTGCCAGCAGTTACCCGGATGCAACTAATGAAAAACTGTTTTTT.

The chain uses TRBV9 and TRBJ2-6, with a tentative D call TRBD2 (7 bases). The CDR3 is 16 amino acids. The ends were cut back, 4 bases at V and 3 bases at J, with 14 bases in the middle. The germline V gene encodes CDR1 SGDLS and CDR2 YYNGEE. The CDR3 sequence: CASSPSGGGGANVLTF. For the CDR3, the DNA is TGTGCCAGCAGCCCTAGCGGAGGGGGTGGGGCCAACGTCCTGACTTTC.

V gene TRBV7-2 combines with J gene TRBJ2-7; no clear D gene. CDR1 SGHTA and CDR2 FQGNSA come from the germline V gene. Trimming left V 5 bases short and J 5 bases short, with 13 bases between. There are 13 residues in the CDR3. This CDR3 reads CASSPNGFDEQYF. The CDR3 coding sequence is TGTGCCAGCAGCCCGAACGGGTTTGACGAGCAGTACTTC.